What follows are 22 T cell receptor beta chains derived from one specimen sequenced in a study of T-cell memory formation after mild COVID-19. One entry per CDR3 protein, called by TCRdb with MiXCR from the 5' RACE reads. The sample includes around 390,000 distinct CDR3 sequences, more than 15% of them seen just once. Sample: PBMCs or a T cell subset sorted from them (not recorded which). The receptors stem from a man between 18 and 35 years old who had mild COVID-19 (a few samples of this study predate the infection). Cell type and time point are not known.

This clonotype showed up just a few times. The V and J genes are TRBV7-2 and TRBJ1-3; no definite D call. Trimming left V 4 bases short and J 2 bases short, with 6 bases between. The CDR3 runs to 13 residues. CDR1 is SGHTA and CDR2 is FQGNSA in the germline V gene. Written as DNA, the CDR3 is TGTGCCAGCAGCTCTACAGCTGGAAACACCATATATTTT. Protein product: CASSSTAGNTIYF.

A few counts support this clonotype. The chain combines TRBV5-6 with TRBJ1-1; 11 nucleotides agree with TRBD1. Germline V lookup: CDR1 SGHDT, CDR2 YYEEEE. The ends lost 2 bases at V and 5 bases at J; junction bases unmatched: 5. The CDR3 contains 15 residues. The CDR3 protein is CASSFLGTGGTEAFF. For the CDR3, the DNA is TGTGCCAGCAGCTTTCTCGGGACAGGGGGTACTGAAGCTTTCTTT.

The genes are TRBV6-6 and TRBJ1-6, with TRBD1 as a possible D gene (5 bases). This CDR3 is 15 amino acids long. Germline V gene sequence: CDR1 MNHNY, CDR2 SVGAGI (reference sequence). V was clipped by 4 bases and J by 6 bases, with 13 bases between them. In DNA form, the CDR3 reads TGTGCCAGCAGTTCCAAGGGGTCGATTAATTCACCCCTCCACTTT. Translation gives CASSSKGSINSPLHF.

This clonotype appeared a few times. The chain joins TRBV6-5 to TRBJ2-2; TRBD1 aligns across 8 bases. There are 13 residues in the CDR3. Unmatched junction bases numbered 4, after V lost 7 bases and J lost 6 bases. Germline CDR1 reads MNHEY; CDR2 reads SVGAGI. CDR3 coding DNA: TGTGCCAGCACCACAGGGGGATCCGGGGAGCTGTTTTTT. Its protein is CASTTGGSGELFF.

CDR3 residues: CSVARVLSNEQYF. Written as DNA, the CDR3 is TGCAGCGTGGCAAGGGTCCTCTCGAACGAGCAGTACTTC. J is TRBJ2-7 and V is TRBV29-1; D is unclear. This CDR3 has 13 residues. Germline V CDR1 and CDR2: SQVTM, ANQGSEA. Trimming took off 6 bases at V and 5 bases at J, with 17 bases between the two ends.

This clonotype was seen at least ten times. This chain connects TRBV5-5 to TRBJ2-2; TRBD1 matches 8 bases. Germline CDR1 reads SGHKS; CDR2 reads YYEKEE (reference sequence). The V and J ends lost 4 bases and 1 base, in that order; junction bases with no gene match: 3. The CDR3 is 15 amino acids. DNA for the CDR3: TGTGCCAGCAGCACCGGACAGGGGAACACCGGGGAGCTGTTTTTT. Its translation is CASSTGQGNTGELFF.

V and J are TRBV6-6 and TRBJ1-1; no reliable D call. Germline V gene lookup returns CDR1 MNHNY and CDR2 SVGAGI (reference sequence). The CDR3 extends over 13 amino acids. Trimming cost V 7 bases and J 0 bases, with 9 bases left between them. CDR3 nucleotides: TGTGCCAGCACAGGCTCTATGAACACTGAAGCTTTCTTT. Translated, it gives CASTGSMNTEAFF.

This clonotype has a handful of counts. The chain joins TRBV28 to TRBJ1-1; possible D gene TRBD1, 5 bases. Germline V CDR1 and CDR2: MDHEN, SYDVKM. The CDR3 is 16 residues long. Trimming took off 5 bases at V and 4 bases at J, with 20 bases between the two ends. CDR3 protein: CASSPPRGGKGTEAFF. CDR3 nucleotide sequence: TGTGCCAGCAGTCCTCCTCGGGGGGGAAAAGGCACTGAAGCTTTCTTT.

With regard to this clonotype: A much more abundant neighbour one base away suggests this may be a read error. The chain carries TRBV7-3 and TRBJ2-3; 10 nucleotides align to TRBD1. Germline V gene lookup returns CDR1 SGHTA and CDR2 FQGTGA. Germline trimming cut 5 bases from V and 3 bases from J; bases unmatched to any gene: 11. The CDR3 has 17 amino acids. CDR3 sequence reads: CASSINPPGQGTDTQYF. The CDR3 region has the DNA TGTGCCAGCAGCATAAACCCCCCGGGACAGGGGACAGATACGCAGTATTTT.

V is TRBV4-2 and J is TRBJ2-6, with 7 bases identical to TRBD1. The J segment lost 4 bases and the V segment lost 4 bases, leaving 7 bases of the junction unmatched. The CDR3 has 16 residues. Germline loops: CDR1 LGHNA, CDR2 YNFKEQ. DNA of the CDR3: TGTGCCAGCAGCCGACAGGGCCGAGAGGGGGCCAACGTCCTGACTTTC. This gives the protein CASSRQGREGANVLTF.

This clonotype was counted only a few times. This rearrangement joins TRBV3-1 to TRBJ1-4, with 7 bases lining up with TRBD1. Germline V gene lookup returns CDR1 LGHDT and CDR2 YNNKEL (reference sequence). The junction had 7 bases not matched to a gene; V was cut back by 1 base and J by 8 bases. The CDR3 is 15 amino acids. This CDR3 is CASSQGGGTVEKLFF. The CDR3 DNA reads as TGTGCCAGCAGCCAAGGTGGCGGGACAGTAGAAAAACTGTTTTTT. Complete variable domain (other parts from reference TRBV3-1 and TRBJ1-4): DTAVSQTPKYLVTQMGNDKSIKCEQNLGHDTMYWYKQDSKKFLKIMFSYNNKELIINETVPNRFSPKSPDKAHLNLHINSLELGDSAVYFCASSQGGGTVEKLFFGSGTQLSVL.

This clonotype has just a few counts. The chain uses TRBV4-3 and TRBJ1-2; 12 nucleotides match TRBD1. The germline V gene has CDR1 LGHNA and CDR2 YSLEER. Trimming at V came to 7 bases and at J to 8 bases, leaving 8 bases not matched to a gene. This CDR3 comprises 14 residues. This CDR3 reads CASNPGTGGVGYTF. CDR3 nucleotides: TGCGCCAGCAACCCCGGGACAGGGGGCGTGGGCTACACCTTC.

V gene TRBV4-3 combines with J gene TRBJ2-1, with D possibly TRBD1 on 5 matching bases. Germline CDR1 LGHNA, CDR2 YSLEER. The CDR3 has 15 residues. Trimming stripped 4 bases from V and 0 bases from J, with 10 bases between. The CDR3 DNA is TGCGCCAGCAGCCGTTCTGGGGCCTCCTACAATGAGCAGTTCTTC. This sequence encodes CASSRSGASYNEQFF.

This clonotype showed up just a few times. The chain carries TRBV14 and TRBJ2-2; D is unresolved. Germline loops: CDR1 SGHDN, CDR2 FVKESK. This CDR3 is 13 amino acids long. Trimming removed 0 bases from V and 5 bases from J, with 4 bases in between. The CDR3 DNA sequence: TGTGCCAGCAGCCAAGACCTTACCGGGGAGCTGTTTTTT. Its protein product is CASSQDLTGELFF.

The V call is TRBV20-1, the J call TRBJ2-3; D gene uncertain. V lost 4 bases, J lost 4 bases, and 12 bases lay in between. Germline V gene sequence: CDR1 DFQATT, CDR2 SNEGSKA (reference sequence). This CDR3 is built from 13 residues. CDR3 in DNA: TGCAGTGCTAACGCGGAAGGTGCAGATACGCAGTATTTT. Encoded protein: CSANAEGADTQYF.

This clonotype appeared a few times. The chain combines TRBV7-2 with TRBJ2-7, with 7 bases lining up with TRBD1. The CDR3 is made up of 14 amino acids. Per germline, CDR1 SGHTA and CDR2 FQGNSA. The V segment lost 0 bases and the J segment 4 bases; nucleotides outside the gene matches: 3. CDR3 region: CASSLADRRYEQYV. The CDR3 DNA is TGTGCCAGCAGCTTAGCGGACAGGAGATACGAGCAGTACGTC.

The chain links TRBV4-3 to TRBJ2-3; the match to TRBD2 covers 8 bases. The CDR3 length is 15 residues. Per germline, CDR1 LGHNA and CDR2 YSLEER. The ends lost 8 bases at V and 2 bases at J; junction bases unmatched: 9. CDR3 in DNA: TGCGCCAGCGGCCGGGAGGGGGTCAACACAGATACGCAGTATTTT. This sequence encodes CASGREGVNTDTQYF.

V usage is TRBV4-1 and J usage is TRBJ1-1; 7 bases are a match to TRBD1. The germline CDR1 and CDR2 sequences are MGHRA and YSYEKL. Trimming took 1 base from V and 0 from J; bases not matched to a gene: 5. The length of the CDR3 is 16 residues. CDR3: CASSQGYDRVNTEAFF. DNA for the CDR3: TGCGCCAGCAGCCAAGGGTATGACAGGGTGAACACTGAAGCTTTCTTT.

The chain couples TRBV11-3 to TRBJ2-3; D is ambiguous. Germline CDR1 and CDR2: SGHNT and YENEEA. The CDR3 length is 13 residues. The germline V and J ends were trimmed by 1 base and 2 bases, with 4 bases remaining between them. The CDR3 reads CASSLAFTDTQYF. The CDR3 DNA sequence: TGTGCCAGCAGCTTAGCATTCACAGATACGCAGTATTTT.

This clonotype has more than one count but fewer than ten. CDR3 region: CSAGDRSTLSYEQYF. The CDR3 DNA reads TGCAGTGCTGGGGACAGGAGCACCCTTTCCTACGAGCAGTACTTC. The chain couples TRBV20-1 to TRBJ2-7; 8 nucleotides agree with TRBD1. Germline V gene sequence: CDR1 DFQATT, CDR2 SNEGSKA (reference sequence). V shed 5 bases, J shed 1 base, and the junction held 10 bases outside the gene matches. The CDR3 loop spans 15 amino acids.

CDR3 residues: CASSFMGTGVADTQYF. The CDR3 coding sequence is TGTGCCAGCAGCTTCATGGGGACAGGGGTGGCAGATACGCAGTATTTT. The chain employs TRBV11-2 and TRBJ2-3, with 10 positions matching TRBD1. V was clipped by 3 bases and J by 4 bases; unmatched bases: 7. CDR3 length: 16 residues. From germline, CDR1 is SGHAT and CDR2 FQNNGV.

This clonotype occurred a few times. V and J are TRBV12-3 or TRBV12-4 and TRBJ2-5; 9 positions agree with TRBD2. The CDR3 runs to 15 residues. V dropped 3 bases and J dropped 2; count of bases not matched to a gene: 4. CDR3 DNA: TGTGCCAGCAGTTTTAACGCGGGGGGGCAAGAGACCCAGTACTTC. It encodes CASSFNAGGQETQYF.